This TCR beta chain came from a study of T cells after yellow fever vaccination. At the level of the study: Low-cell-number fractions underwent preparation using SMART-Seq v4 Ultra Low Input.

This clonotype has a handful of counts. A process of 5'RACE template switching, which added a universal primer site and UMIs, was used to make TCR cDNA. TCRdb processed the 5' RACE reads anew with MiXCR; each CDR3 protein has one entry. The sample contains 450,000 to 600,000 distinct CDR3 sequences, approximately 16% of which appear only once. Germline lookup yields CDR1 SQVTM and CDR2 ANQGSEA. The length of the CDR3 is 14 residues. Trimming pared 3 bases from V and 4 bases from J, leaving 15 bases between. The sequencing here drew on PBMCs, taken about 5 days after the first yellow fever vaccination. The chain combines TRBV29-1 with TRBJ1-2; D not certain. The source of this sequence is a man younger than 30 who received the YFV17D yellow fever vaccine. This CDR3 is CSVDPEGGIYGYTF. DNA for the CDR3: TGCAGCGTTGATCCCGAAGGAGGTATCTATGGCTACACCTTC. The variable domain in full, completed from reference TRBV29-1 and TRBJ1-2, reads SAVISQKPSRDICQRGTSLTIQCQVDSQVTMMFWYRQQPGQSLTLIATANQGSEATYESGFVIDKFPISRPNLTFSTLTVSNMSPEDSSIYLCSVDPEGGIYGYTFGSGTRLTVV.